Listed below are T cell receptor beta chains from one sample, sequenced in a study of blood T cell repertoires in COVID-19. Only in-frame clones appear in the TCRdb table, and some are missing; sequencing was by immunoSEQ multiplex PCR. In the table there are about 69,000 clones, more than 75% of which are singletons. Sequencing used peripheral blood. The receptor source for this set is a human donor in a cohort sampled during active COVID-19. The CDR3 runs from the conserved cysteine through the conserved F or W. Each record gives: CDR3 DNA, CDR3 protein, D gene, clone size, V gene, J gene. The D gene is left open where the match is weak. Rows may omit the clone size; those that give it use once, few, many or a size class.

DNA: TGCGCCAGCAGCCTTAAGGACAGGGTTTTCGCCAACACTGAAGCTTTCTTT; CDR3: CASSLKDRVFANTEAFF; D: TRBD1; size: few; V: TRBV5-1; J: TRBJ1-1
DNA: TGCGCCAGCAGCTTGGGAGGGACTGAGGAAGAGACCCAGTACTTC; CDR3: CASSLGGTEEETQYF; D: .; size: .; V: TRBV5-1; J: TRBJ2-5
DNA: TGTGCCAGCAGTCGTCCGACTAGCGGGGGGGCCGCGACCCAGTACTTC; CDR3: CASSRPTSGGAATQYF; D: TRBD2; size: .; V: TRBV28; J: TRBJ2-5
DNA: TGTGCCAGCAGCTTGGCGGGGAGGGTTACCCTCTCTGGGGCCAACGTCCTGACTTTC; CDR3: CASSLAGRVTLSGANVLTF; D: TRBD2; size: .; V: TRBV5-4; J: TRBJ2-6
DNA: TGCGCCAGCAGCAACCGGGACATGGTCTCCCTCCACTTT; CDR3: CASSNRDMVSLHF; D: .; size: .; V: TRBV5-1; J: TRBJ1-6
DNA: TGTGCCAGCTCACCCGGGCGGGGTGAGCAGTTCTTC; CDR3: CASSPGRGEQFF; D: .; size: .; V: TRBV18; J: TRBJ2-1
DNA: TGCGCCAGCAGCTATAGTATGTCCTCTGGAAACACCATATATTTT; CDR3: CASSYSMSSGNTIYF; D: .; size: .; V: TRBV5-1; J: TRBJ1-3
DNA: TGCAGCGTTGAAGATGCTGCTAGGGGGGGTCCCGGGGAGCTGTTTTTT; CDR3: CSVEDAARGGPGELFF; D: .; size: .; V: TRBV29-1; J: TRBJ2-2
DNA: TGTGCCAGCAGTTTGGGAGGTGAAGCTTTCTTT; CDR3: CASSLGGEAFF; D: .; size: once; V: TRBV6-1; J: TRBJ1-1
DNA: TGTGCCAGCAGCCGACTAGCGGGAGAAGAGACCCAGTACTTC; CDR3: CASSRLAGEETQYF; D: TRBD2; size: .; V: TRBV3-1/TRBV3-2; J: TRBJ2-5
DNA: TGTGCCAGCTCACCCCTTCCGGACAGCTCCAATTCACCCCTCCACTTT; CDR3: CASSPLPDSSNSPLHF; D: .; size: .; V: TRBV18; J: TRBJ1-6
DNA: TGTGCCAGCTCACTTAGCAGCGGGAGTCCCCATGAGCAGTTCTTC; CDR3: CASSLSSGSPHEQFF; D: TRBD2; size: .; V: TRBV18; J: TRBJ2-1
DNA: TGCGCCAGCAGTGGGACGGGGACTCATACGGAGACCCAGTACTTC; CDR3: CASSGTGTHTETQYF; D: .; size: .; V: TRBV10-2; J: TRBJ2-5
DNA: TGTGCCAGCAGCTTAGGGGCGGACTCATCCTACGAGCAGTACTTC; CDR3: CASSLGADSSYEQYF; D: .; size: .; V: TRBV7-2; J: TRBJ2-7
DNA: TGTGCCAGCAGCTTGGAGGACGGGGACAATCAGCCCCAGCATTTT; CDR3: CASSLEDGDNQPQHF; D: .; size: .; V: TRBV5-8; J: TRBJ1-5
DNA: TGCGCCAGCAGCCAGGCCGGGGGGAGCCAAGAGACCCAGTACTTC; CDR3: CASSQAGGSQETQYF; D: TRBD2; size: .; V: TRBV4-1; J: TRBJ2-5